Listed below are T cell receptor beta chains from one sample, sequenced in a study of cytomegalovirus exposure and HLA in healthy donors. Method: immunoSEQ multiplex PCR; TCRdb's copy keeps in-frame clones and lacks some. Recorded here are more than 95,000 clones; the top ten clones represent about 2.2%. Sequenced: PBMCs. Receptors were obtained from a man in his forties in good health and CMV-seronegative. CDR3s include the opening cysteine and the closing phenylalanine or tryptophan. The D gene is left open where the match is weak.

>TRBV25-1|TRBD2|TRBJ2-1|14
TGTGCCAGCAGTGAAAGCGGGAGGGGCAGTGAGCAGTTCTTC
CASSESGRGSEQFF
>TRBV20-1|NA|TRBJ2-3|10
TGCAGTGCTCCTACAGATACGCAGTATTTT
CSAPTDTQYF
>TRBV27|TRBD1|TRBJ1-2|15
TGTGCCAGCAGTGAAACAGGGGGCTTGTTCTATGGCTACACCTTC
CASSETGGLFYGYTF
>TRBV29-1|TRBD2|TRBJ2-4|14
TGCAGCGTTGTCGTGGCGGGGGTTCAAAACATTCAGTACTTC
CSVVVAGVQNIQYF
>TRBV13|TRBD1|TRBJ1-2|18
TGTGCCAGCAGCTTAGTGAATTTCGGGACAGGGAATTGGTATGGCTACACCTTC
CASSLVNFGTGNWYGYTF
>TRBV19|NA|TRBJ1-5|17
TGTGCCAGTAGTACCCCTGATTACAGGGTTCGCAATCAGCCCCAGCATTTT
CASSTPDYRVRNQPQHF
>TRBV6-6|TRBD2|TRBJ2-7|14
TGTGCCAGCAGTCGGACTAGCGGGCCTTACGAGCAGTACTTC
CASSRTSGPYEQYF
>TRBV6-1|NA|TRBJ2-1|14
TGTGCCAGCAGTGGTAGCGGCTCCTACAATGAGCAGTTCTTC
CASSGSGSYNEQFF
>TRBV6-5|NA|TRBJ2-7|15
TGTGCCAGCAGTTACCGGGACACCGGCTCCTACGAGCAGTACTTC
CASSYRDTGSYEQYF
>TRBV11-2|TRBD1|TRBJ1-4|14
TGTGCCAGCAGCCCCCTTACAGGGGATGAAAAACTGTTTTTT
CASSPLTGDEKLFF
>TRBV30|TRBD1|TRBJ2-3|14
TGTGCCTGGAGCAGGACAGGGGGCGCGGATACGCAGTATTTT
CAWSRTGGADTQYF
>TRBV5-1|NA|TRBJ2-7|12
TGCGCCAGCAGCTTGGTGGGGACTCAGCAGTACTTC
CASSLVGTQQYF
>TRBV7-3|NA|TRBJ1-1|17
TGTGCCAGCAGCTTAGGGGGAGCGGGCACCAAGAACACTGAAGCTTTCTTT
CASSLGGAGTKNTEAFF
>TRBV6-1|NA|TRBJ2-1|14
TGTGCCAGCAGTGACCTCACATCGTACAATGAGCAGTTCTTC
CASSDLTSYNEQFF
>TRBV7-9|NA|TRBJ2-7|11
TGTGCCAGCACCCCGGGTCTGGTCCCCCAGTTC
CASTPGLVPQF
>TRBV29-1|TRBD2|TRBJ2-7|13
TGCAGCGTTGCCGGGACTAGCGGGATCGAGCAGTACTTC
CSVAGTSGIEQYF
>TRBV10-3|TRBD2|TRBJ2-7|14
TGTGCCATCGCAGCGGGGATGTACTCCTACGAGCAGTACTTC
CAIAAGMYSYEQYF
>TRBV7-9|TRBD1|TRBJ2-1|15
TGTGCCAGCAGCTTAGTGCGGCAGGGGGACGATGAGCAGTTCTTC
CASSLVRQGDDEQFF
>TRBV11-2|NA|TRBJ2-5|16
TGTGCCAGCAGGGATACTACACTTGGGTCTCTGGCGGAGCAGTACTTC
CASRDTTLGSLAEQYF
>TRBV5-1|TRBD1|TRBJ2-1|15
TGCGCCAGCAGCCCCGGGACAGGGTCCTACAATGAGCAGTTCTTC
CASSPGTGSYNEQFF
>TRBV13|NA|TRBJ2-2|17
TGTGCCAGCAGGCCTCCGTGGGGGGGCGCCGTCACCGGGGAGCTATTTTTT
CASRPPWGGAVTGELFF
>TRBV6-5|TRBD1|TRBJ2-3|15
TGTGCCAGCAGTTACACGACAGGGCGCACAGATACGCAGTATTTT
CASSYTTGRTDTQYF
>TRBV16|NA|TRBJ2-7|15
TGTGCCAGCAGCCCCGTACAGGGTATCGGCCACGAGCAGTACTTC
CASSPVQGIGHEQYF
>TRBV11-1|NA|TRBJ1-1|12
TGTGCCAGCAGCGACCAAGCAGGTGCGGCTTTCTTT
CASSDQAGAAFF
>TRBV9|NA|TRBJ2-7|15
TGTGCCAGCAGCGTAGGGTCCGGACTACTCTACGAGCAGTACTTC
CASSVGSGLLYEQYF
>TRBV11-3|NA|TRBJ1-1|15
TGTGCCAGCAGCTCCTCACGGGACTGGAACACTGAAGCTTTCTTT
CASSSSRDWNTEAFF
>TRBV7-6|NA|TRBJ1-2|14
TGTGCCAGCAGCGGAAGCACAGGGAGCTATGGCTACACCTTC
CASSGSTGSYGYTF
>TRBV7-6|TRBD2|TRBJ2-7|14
TGTGCCAGCAGCCCGACTAGCGGGAGCTACGAGCAGTACTTC
CASSPTSGSYEQYF
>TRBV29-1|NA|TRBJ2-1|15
TGCAGCGTTGAATTAGTGTCAGGGTCTGGCAATGAGCAGTTCTTC
CSVELVSGSGNEQFF